A selection of T cell receptor beta chains follows, all from one sample in a study of cytomegalovirus exposure and HLA in healthy donors. The protocol was immunoSEQ multiplex PCR, while the TCRdb copy is restricted to in-frame clones and leaves out a portion. Found here are roughly 220,000 clones, roughly 80% of them singletons; the top ten hold about 3.1%. Sequencing was done on a sample of PBMCs. These receptors came from a young man in good health and CMV-seronegative. Each CDR3 is given with its conserved first and last residue. D genes are given only for firm matches. Not all rows give a size; the values are once, few, many and, for expanded clones, a class.

J	V	D	size	DNA	CDR3
TRBJ2-7	TRBV11-1	.	.	TGTGCCAGCAGTCGCAAAAGGGAGGCCGACGAGCAGTACTTC	CASSRKREADEQYF
TRBJ2-5	TRBV15	.	.	TGTGCCACCAGCAGAGATAAAACGAGACAAGGAGGGGAGACCCAGTACTTC	CATSRDKTRQGGETQYF
TRBJ2-3	TRBV7-9	.	.	TGTGCCAGCAGCCCAGGACAGACTGGGACAGATACGCAGTATTTT	CASSPGQTGTDTQYF
TRBJ2-7	TRBV28	.	.	TGTGCCAGCAGTTACCCCGTTGAGGGGGGGCACAACGAGCAGTACTTC	CASSYPVEGGHNEQYF
TRBJ2-7	TRBV6-6	.	.	TGTGCCAGCAGAACGGGGTCTCCGTACGAGCAGTACTTC	CASRTGSPYEQYF
TRBJ2-2	TRBV10-1	.	.	TGCGCCAGCAGTGAAGAGGTTAGCACCGGGGAGCTGTTTTTT	CASSEEVSTGELFF
TRBJ2-1	TRBV6-1	.	.	TGTGCCAGCAGTGAAGCTCCGACAGAGAAATACAATGAGCAGTTCTTC	CASSEAPTEKYNEQFF
TRBJ2-5	TRBV13	TRBD1	.	TGTGCCAGCGCCGTGACAGGGGGAGAGACCCAGTACTTC	CASAVTGGETQYF
TRBJ2-2	TRBV9	.	.	TGTGCCAGCAGCGTAGGAGGGTGGGGAGACACCGGGGAGCTGTTTTTT	CASSVGGWGDTGELFF
TRBJ1-4	TRBV28	.	.	TGTGCCAGCAGCACACCGGGAAAACTGTTTTTT	CASSTPGKLFF
TRBJ2-5	TRBV18	.	few	TGTGCCAGCTCACCCCCAGGCAGGGGTAAAGAGACCCAGTACTTC	CASSPPGRGKETQYF
TRBJ1-1	TRBV19	.	.	TGTGCCAGTAGTGTAATCGGGAAATCATACACTGAAGCTTTCTTT	CASSVIGKSYTEAFF
TRBJ2-7	TRBV6-6	TRBD2	.	TGTGCCAGCAGTTCTACTAGCGAGATCTACGAGCAGTACTTC	CASSSTSEIYEQYF
TRBJ2-7	TRBV11-1	.	.	TGTGCCAGCAGCCTAAGGATTCAGGGGCCGGGCTACGAGCAGTACTTC	CASSLRIQGPGYEQYF
TRBJ2-3	TRBV18	.	.	TGTGCCAGCTCACCTCGCGGGGCCGGAGATACGCAGTATTTT	CASSPRGAGDTQYF
TRBJ2-2	TRBV27	.	.	TGTGCCAGCAGTTCGAACAGCTTTAACACCGGGGAGCTGTTTTTT	CASSSNSFNTGELFF
TRBJ2-1	TRBV10-3	TRBD2	.	TGTGCCATCAGATCGGGAGGGGTTTACAATGAGCAGTTCTTC	CAIRSGGVYNEQFF
TRBJ2-6	TRBV27	.	.	TGTGCCAGCAGTTTCTACTCTGGGGCCAACGTCCTGACTTTC	CASSFYSGANVLTF
TRBJ1-4	TRBV2	.	.	TGTGCCAGCAGTGAAGCTGTGGCAGGGTTGGAAAAACTGTTTTTT	CASSEAVAGLEKLFF
TRBJ2-5	TRBV5-4	TRBD2	.	TGTGCCAGCAGCTTAGCGGGGGGAGAGACCCAGTACTTC	CASSLAGGETQYF
TRBJ1-6	TRBV10-3	.	.	TGTGCCATCAGTGACGGAGGGCTAAATTCACCCCTCCACTTT	CAISDGGLNSPLHF
TRBJ1-5	TRBV7-8	.	.	TGTGCCAGCAGCGTAGAGGGGCAGCCCCAGCATTTT	CASSVEGQPQHF
TRBJ2-7	TRBV18	.	.	TGTGCCAGCTCACCACGCAGCGGGTCCTACGAGCAGTACTTC	CASSPRSGSYEQYF
TRBJ2-3	TRBV20-1	.	.	TGCAGTGCTAGGGGGAGTGGGACGCAGTATTTT	CSARGSGTQYF
TRBJ2-2	TRBV2	TRBD2	.	TGTGCCAGCACACGACTAGCGGGGACCGAGGAGCTGTTTTTT	CASTRLAGTEELFF
TRBJ2-5	TRBV2	TRBD2	.	TGTGCCAGCAGTCCAACCACTAGCGGCGGGACCCAGTACTTC	CASSPTTSGGTQYF
TRBJ2-3	TRBV5-1	TRBD1	.	TGCGCCAGCAGCTTGGGAACAGGGGGCGGAGGAGATACGCAGTATTTT	CASSLGTGGGGDTQYF
TRBJ2-1	TRBV15	TRBD2	.	TGTGCCACTAGGCCCAGCGGGGGGGGCCTACGAATGCTCTTC	CATRPSGGGLRMLF
TRBJ2-7	TRBV5-1	.	.	TGCGCCAGCAGGTTCCGGGACTCAAGCTCCTACGAGCAGTACTTC	CASRFRDSSSYEQYF
TRBJ2-5	TRBV4-2	TRBD1	.	TGTGCCAGCAGTCAAAGACAGGGGGAGACCCAGTACTTC	CASSQRQGETQYF
TRBJ1-5	TRBV28	.	once	TGTGCCAGCAGTTATGACAGACTCAATCAGCCCCAGCATTTT	CASSYDRLNQPQHF
TRBJ2-3	TRBV7-9	.	once	TGTGCCAGCAGCTCTGGACAGACCGGGGATACGCAGTATTTT	CASSSGQTGDTQYF
TRBJ1-5	TRBV4-3	TRBD1	.	TGCGCCAGCAGCCAAGATACAGGGGGCTGGGAGCCCCAGCATTTT	CASSQDTGGWEPQHF
TRBJ2-2	TRBV2	.	.	TGTGCCAGCAGAGCCCAGGGAATTGGGACCGGGGAGCTGTTTTTT	CASRAQGIGTGELFF
TRBJ2-7	TRBV29-1	TRBD1	.	TGCAGCGTCGCCCCGGGACAGGGGAAACGATACGAGCAGTACTTC	CSVAPGQGKRYEQYF
TRBJ2-3	TRBV4-3	TRBD1	.	TGCGCCAGCAGCCTCTACAGGGGGAACACAGATACGCAGTATTTT	CASSLYRGNTDTQYF
TRBJ1-1	TRBV14	TRBD1	.	TGTGCCAGCAGCGTACGGACAGGGGGCTACACTGAAGCTTTCTTT	CASSVRTGGYTEAFF
TRBJ1-1	TRBV28	.	.	TGTGCCAGCAGTTTTAAAGGAGCTACGACCAGGGGCTCGGCGAACACTGAAGCTTTCTTT	CASSFKGATTRGSANTEAFF
TRBJ2-3	TRBV9	.	.	TGTGCCAGCAGCGTAAATTCACTCCTCACAGATACGCAGTATTTT	CASSVNSLLTDTQYF
TRBJ1-4	TRBV2	.	.	TGTGCCAGCGGGGAGGAGCAGGGATACGAAAAACTGTTTTTT	CASGEEQGYEKLFF
TRBJ2-2	TRBV5-1	.	.	TGCGCCAGCAGCTTGCTCGGCGGAAGCACCGGGGAGCTGTTTTTT	CASSLLGGSTGELFF
TRBJ2-2	TRBV6-1	.	.	TGTGCCAGCAGTGGAGCAGTAGGGCAGGGGACCGGGGAGCTGTTTTTT	CASSGAVGQGTGELFF
TRBJ2-2	TRBV27	.	.	TGTGCCAGCAGTTTATTCGGCACCGGGGAGCTGTTTTTT	CASSLFGTGELFF
TRBJ1-2	TRBV19	.	.	TGTGCCAGTAGCCAACTGACACTGAACTATGGCTACACCTTC	CASSQLTLNYGYTF
TRBJ2-5	TRBV7-8	TRBD2	.	TGTGCCAGCAGCTACCAAAGCCTAGCGGGTAAAGAGACCCAGTACTTC	CASSYQSLAGKETQYF
TRBJ1-5	TRBV6-5	.	.	TGTGCCAGCAGTGTCCAGGGTCGCAATCAGCCCCAGCATTTT	CASSVQGRNQPQHF
TRBJ2-7	TRBV15	.	.	TGTGCCACCAGCAGAGACAGGCCCCCCTACGAGCAGTACTTC	CATSRDRPPYEQYF
TRBJ2-2	TRBV13	TRBD1	.	TGTGCCAGCAGCTTGGACAGGGAGGCCGGGGAGCTGTTTTTT	CASSLDREAGELFF
TRBJ2-7	TRBV7-2	.	.	TGTGCCAGCAGCTTAGTAGGCGGGGCCTACGAGCAGTACTTC	CASSLVGGAYEQYF